This T cell receptor beta chain emerged from a study of T cell responses to AZD1222 COVID-19 vaccine. This CDR3 contains 15 residues. The V and J ends lost 6 bases and 2 bases respectively, with 16 bases between them. CDR1 is SNHLY, CDR2 FYNNEI, per germline. TCRdb keeps only in-frame clones here, not all; method: immunoSEQ multiplex PCR. The sample contains 60,000 to 80,000 clones, over 85% of which appear only once. The chain joins TRBV2 to TRBJ1-2, with no clear D. This sample comprised peripheral blood, obtained on day 0 of AZD1222 vaccination. This TCR was recovered from an adult in good health. DNA for the CDR3: TGTGCCAGCAGGGGCCGGAGCAGCGAAAACTATGGCTACACCTTC. This encodes CASRGRSSENYGYTF.